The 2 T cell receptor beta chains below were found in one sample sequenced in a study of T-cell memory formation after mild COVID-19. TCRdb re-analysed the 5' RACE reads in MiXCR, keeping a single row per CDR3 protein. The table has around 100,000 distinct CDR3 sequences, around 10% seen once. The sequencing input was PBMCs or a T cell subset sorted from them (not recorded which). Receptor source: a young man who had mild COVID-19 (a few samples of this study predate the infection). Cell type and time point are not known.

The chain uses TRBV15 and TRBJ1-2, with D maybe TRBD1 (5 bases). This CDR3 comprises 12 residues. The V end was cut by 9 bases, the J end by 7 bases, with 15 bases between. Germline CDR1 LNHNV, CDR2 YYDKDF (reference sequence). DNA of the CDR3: TGTGCCACAATCGCCCTAGGGGTTGGCTACACCTTC. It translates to CATIALGVGYTF.

CDR3 nucleotides: TGTGCCAGCAGCTTCCTGCCGGGACAGGGGTTTTCACCCCTCCACTTT. This gives the protein CASSFLPGQGFSPLHF. The chain has TRBV7-9 and TRBJ1-6; 10 positions agree with TRBD1. V lost 3 bases to trimming and J lost 9 bases; unmatched junction nucleotides: 8. The germline V gene encodes CDR1 SEHNR and CDR2 FQNEAQ (reference sequence). CDR3 length: 16 amino acids.